Below, 30 T cell receptor beta chains from the same sample are listed, as sequenced in a study of early T cells in non-severe SARS-CoV-2 infection. TCRdb reanalysed the 5' RACE reads using MiXCR and keeps one entry per CDR3 protein. The sample holds tens of thousands of distinct CDR3 sequences, around 13% seen once. Material: whole blood, obtained at baseline. Receptors were obtained from an adult who was a healthcare worker with PCR-confirmed SARS-CoV-2 infection or an uninfected control (not recorded which).

This chain links TRBV12-3 or TRBV12-4 with TRBJ1-5; 8 nucleotides agree with TRBD1. V shed 3 bases, J shed 1 base, and the junction held 2 bases outside the gene matches. The CDR3 is 15 residues long. CDR3: CASSFRGQSNQPQHF. In DNA, the CDR3 is TGTGCCAGCAGTTTCAGGGGGCAAAGCAATCAGCCCCAGCATTTT.

This clonotype was observed a handful of times. The chain links TRBV6-5 to TRBJ2-3, with a tentative D call TRBD2 (6 bases). CDR1 and CDR2 from the germline V gene are MNHEY and SVGAGI. Trimming shortened V by 2 bases and J by 2 bases, and 11 bases separated the two germline ends. This CDR3 comprises 15 residues. CDR3 region: CASSYGRGLTDTQYF. The DNA of the CDR3 is TGTGCCAGCAGTTACGGGCGGGGACTCACAGATACGCAGTATTTT.

In its sample, this clonotype was seen many times. The rearrangement joins TRBV6-5 to TRBJ1-3; D ambiguous. CDR3 length: 15 residues. Germline V gene lookup returns CDR1 MNHEY and CDR2 SVGAGI. V was cut by 0 bases and J by 0 bases, with 6 bases left in between. This CDR3 reads CASSYSWSSGNTIYF. CDR3 in DNA: TGTGCCAGCAGTTACTCTTGGAGCTCTGGAAACACCATATATTTT.

This clonotype occurred many times. The chain combines TRBV12-3 or TRBV12-4 with TRBJ1-5; no definite D call. V was clipped by 7 bases and J by 4 bases, with 11 bases between them. This CDR3 has 13 residues. In DNA form, the CDR3 reads TGTGCCAGCACCAAAGGTGGAAATCAGCCCCAGCATTTT. Translation gives CASTKGGNQPQHF.

This clonotype was counted a few times. The chain links TRBV27 to TRBJ2-2, with 14 bases aligning to TRBD2. Germline-derived CDR1 and CDR2 are MNHEY and SMNVEV (reference sequence). CDR3 length equals 16 residues. V lost 5 bases, J lost 8 bases, and 7 bases stayed unmatched. The CDR3 sequence is CASSKGLAGVSGELFF. The CDR3 bases are TGTGCCAGCAGTAAGGGACTAGCGGGAGTTTCTGGGGAGCTGTTTTTT.

This clonotype was seen a few times. V is TRBV7-6 and J is TRBJ2-7, with D maybe TRBD1 (5 bases). V shed 1 base and J shed 0 bases, with 10 bases lying between them. The CDR3 is made up of 15 amino acids. Germline V CDR1 and CDR2: SGHVS, FNYEAQ. The CDR3 region is CASSLGDSSSYEQYF. DNA of the CDR3: TGTGCCAGCAGCTTAGGTGACAGTAGCTCCTACGAGCAGTACTTC.

This clonotype was seen a handful of times. The rearrangement links TRBV2 to TRBJ1-6, with D perhaps TRBD1 (5 bases). This CDR3 region has 14 residues. Trimming took off 10 bases at V and 0 bases at J, with 10 bases between the two ends. Per germline, CDR1 SNHLY and CDR2 FYNNEI. CDR3 DNA: TGTGCCACTTTGGGGGGCTCCTATAATTCACCCCTCCACTTT. Residues: CATLGGSYNSPLHF.

This clonotype was seen more than once but under ten times. The chain has TRBV9 and TRBJ2-7; D is undetermined. This CDR3 contains 16 residues. Per germline, CDR1 SGDLS and CDR2 YYNGEE. V was trimmed by 0 bases and J by 2 bases, leaving 15 bases between them. DNA of the CDR3: TGTGCCAGCAGCGTAGGCCCCAAGTTCCGCACCTACGAGCAGTACTTC. Its protein product is CASSVGPKFRTYEQYF.

V gene TRBV11-2 combines with J gene TRBJ2-2; 7 nucleotides line up with TRBD1. The CDR3 runs to 17 residues. The germline V gene encodes CDR1 SGHAT and CDR2 FQNNGV. J lost 0 bases, V lost 6 bases, and 10 bases had no gene match. The CDR3 region has the DNA TGTGCCAGCAGGCGACAGGGCGAAGATCCGAACACCGGGGAGCTGTTTTTT. This encodes CASRRQGEDPNTGELFF.

This clonotype was detected many times. The chain uses TRBV20-1 and TRBJ1-1; TRBD1 matches 9 bases. The germline gives CDR1 DFQATT, CDR2 SNEGSKA (reference sequence). V was pared by 1 base and J by 5 bases, with 5 bases of the junction left unmatched. The CDR3 consists of 14 residues. Here the CDR3 DNA reads TGCAGTGCTAGAGTGTGGGACAGGGTGACTGAAGCTTTCTTT. Residues: CSARVWDRVTEAFF.

This clonotype was seen many times. The chain uses TRBV6-2 or TRBV6-3 and TRBJ1-2; TRBD1 aligns across 8 bases. Germline assignment: CDR1 MNHEY and CDR2 SVGEGT. CDR3 length: 14 residues. V shed 6 bases and J 0 bases; nucleotides not matched to a gene: 3. The CDR3 nucleotides read TGTGCCAGCAGGTGGGACAGGACTAACTATGGCTACACCTTC. Protein sequence: CASRWDRTNYGYTF.

In this sample, this clonotype turned up many times. The rearrangement uses TRBV6-1 and TRBJ2-5; D not resolved. CDR1 is MNHNS, CDR2 SASEGT, per germline. Trimming took 3 bases from V and 2 from J, leaving 7 bases between them. This CDR3 is built from 13 residues. CDR3 protein: CASSEAEQETQYF. The CDR3 DNA reads as TGTGCCAGCAGTGAGGCAGAACAAGAGACCCAGTACTTC.

This clonotype was picked up many times. The rearrangement links TRBV7-9 to TRBJ2-5; a possible D gene is TRBD1 (6 bases). V was trimmed by 5 bases and J by 2 bases, leaving 15 bases between them. This CDR3 is 15 amino acids long. CDR1 and CDR2 from the germline V gene are SEHNR and FQNEAQ (reference sequence). The CDR3 DNA reads as TGTGCCAGCAGCAAAGCAGGGGACCGTCAAGAGACCCAGTACTTC. Translation gives CASSKAGDRQETQYF.

V and J are TRBV6-2 or TRBV6-3 and TRBJ2-7; D not certain. CDR1 is MNHEY, CDR2 SVGEGT, per germline. V lost 2 bases and J 1 base, leaving 6 bases between the germline ends. The CDR3 has 13 amino acids. For the CDR3, the DNA is TGTGCCAGCAGTTACAAGGAGTCCTACGAGCAGTACTTC. Translating gives CASSYKESYEQYF.

There are a few counts of this clonotype. The chain recombines TRBV28 with TRBJ1-1, with a tentative D call TRBD1 (6 bases). The CDR3 totals 14 residues. Trimming removed 4 bases from V and 4 bases from J, with 13 bases in between. Per the germline V gene, CDR1 is MDHEN and CDR2 is SYDVKM. The CDR3, as DNA: TGTGCCAGCAGTTCGGGGGGCTACGGCACTGAAGCTTTCTTT. It is translated as CASSSGGYGTEAFF. Full variable domain (rest looked up from reference TRBV28 and TRBJ1-1): DVKVTQSSRYLVKRTGEKVFLECVQDMDHENMFWYRQDPGLGLRLIYFSYDVKMKEKGDIPEGYSVSREKKERFSLILESASTNQTSMYLCASSSGGYGTEAFFGQGTRLTVV.

This clonotype was seen repeatedly, ten times or more. This chain joins TRBV2 and TRBJ1-4, with D perhaps TRBD1 (6 bases). Trimming took off 3 bases at V and 7 bases at J, with 9 bases between the two ends. Per the germline V gene, CDR1 is SNHLY and CDR2 is FYNNEI. The CDR3 is 13 amino acids. CDR3 loop: CASSEGHFEKLFF. CDR3 coding DNA: TGTGCCAGCAGTGAGGGACACTTTGAAAAACTGTTTTTT.

This clonotype was recorded at least ten times. This sequence joins TRBV27 and TRBJ2-3; 7 nucleotides match TRBD1. The CDR3 spans 13 residues. J lost 4 bases, V lost 2 bases, and 0 bases had no gene match. CDR1 and CDR2 (germline): MNHEY, SMNVEV (reference sequence). The CDR3 DNA sequence: TGTGCCAGCAGTTTACAGGGGGCAGATACGCAGTATTTT. Protein sequence: CASSLQGADTQYF.

The chain has TRBV2 and TRBJ1-1; TRBD1 is a possible D gene (5 bases). The CDR3 contains 13 residues. V was pared by 7 bases and J by 3 bases, with 12 bases between. The V gene's germline CDR1 is SNHLY and CDR2 FYNNEI. CDR3 in DNA: TGTGCCAGCAAGGTTAGGGGAGACACTGAAGCTTTCTTT. This sequence encodes CASKVRGDTEAFF.

This clonotype occurred many times. The rearrangement links TRBV6-6 to TRBJ1-1; D is ambiguous. The CDR3 totals 13 residues. Germline V gene lookup returns CDR1 MNHNY and CDR2 SVGAGI (reference sequence). V dropped 2 bases and J dropped 1 base, with 5 bases sitting between them. This chain's CDR3 is CASSYMGNTEAFF. DNA for the CDR3: TGTGCCAGCAGTTACATGGGGAACACTGAAGCTTTCTTT.

This clonotype was seen many times. The CDR3 DNA follows: TGTGCCAGCAGCCCGACTGTTAATTCACCCCTCCACTTT. Its translation: CASSPTVNSPLHF. V gene TRBV28 combines with J gene TRBJ1-6; no firm D call. CDR1 and CDR2 (germline): MDHEN, SYDVKM. This CDR3 comprises 13 residues. V dropped 6 bases and J dropped 6 bases, with 9 bases sitting between them.

V gene TRBV6-2 or TRBV6-3 combines with J gene TRBJ1-5; D is undetermined. The CDR3 extends over 16 amino acids. Per the germline V gene, CDR1 is MNHEY and CDR2 is SVGEGT. The V gene lost 2 bases and the J gene lost 0 bases, with 11 bases spanning the gap. The DNA for the CDR3 is TGTGCCAGCAGTTACGGAACTTACGATAGCAATCAGCCCCAGCATTTT. It is translated as CASSYGTYDSNQPQHF.

In its sample, this clonotype was seen a few times. The chain recombines TRBV4-3 with TRBJ2-1; D call uncertain. The CDR3 runs to 16 residues. Trimming removed 1 base at V and 0 bases at J, with 10 bases between. Germline assignment: CDR1 LGHNA and CDR2 YSLEER. The CDR3 coding sequence is TGCGCCAGCAGCCAAGGCTACTCAAGCTCCTACAATGAGCAGTTCTTC. Amino acids: CASSQGYSSSYNEQFF.

The chain combines TRBV29-1 with TRBJ2-3; weak D call: TRBD2 (7 bases). This CDR3 is built from 14 residues. Germline assignment: CDR1 SQVTM and CDR2 ANQGSEA. Trimming shortened V by 7 bases and J by 2 bases, and 16 bases separated the two germline ends. CDR3: CSGDSGGHTDTQYF. CDR3 bases: TGCAGCGGGGACTCGGGGGGCCACACAGATACGCAGTATTTT.

CDR3 bases: TGTGCCAGCACCTCTGGGGGTAGCTCCTACAATGAGCAGTTCTTC. Translated, it gives CASTSGGSSYNEQFF. This rearrangement joins TRBV12-3 or TRBV12-4 to TRBJ2-1; D may match TRBD1 or TRBD2 (5 bases each). The V and J ends lost 7 bases and 0 bases respectively, with 13 bases between them. CDR3 size: 15 residues.

This clonotype came up a few times. The gene calls are TRBV2 and TRBJ1-4; 9 nucleotides agree with TRBD1. The CDR3 covers 14 residues. With 7 bases clipped from V and 13 bases from J, the junction kept 13 bases outside the gene matches. CDR1 and CDR2 from the germline V gene are SNHLY and FYNNEI. CDR3 nucleotide sequence: TGTGCCAGCAACGACAAACTGGACAGGGGAAGACTGTTTTTT. Translated, it gives CASNDKLDRGRLFF.

The rearrangement joins TRBV12-3 or TRBV12-4 to TRBJ2-5; 11 nucleotides align to TRBD2. Unmatched junction bases numbered 2, after V lost 7 bases and J lost 1 base. The CDR3 length is 14 residues. For the CDR3, the DNA is TGTGCCAGCAATCTAGCGGGGGGCCAAGAGACCCAGTACTTC. This translates into CASNLAGGQETQYF.

This clonotype was seen a few times. The chain joins TRBV24-1 to TRBJ2-3; 9 bases align to TRBD2. Germline V CDR1 and CDR2: KGHDR, SFDVKD. The CDR3 consists of 15 residues. J was trimmed by 5 bases and V by 8 bases; bases with no gene match: 10. In nucleotides, the CDR3 is TGTGCCACCACCCTTGGCGGGGGGGCAGAAGATACGCAGTATTTT. Translating it yields CATTLGGGAEDTQYF.

The V gene is TRBV11-2, the J gene TRBJ2-7, with a tentative D call TRBD2 (5 bases). Trimming took off 5 bases at V and 1 base at J, with 9 bases between the two ends. Germline V lookup: CDR1 SGHAT, CDR2 FQNNGV. This CDR3 has 13 residues. The CDR3 coding sequence is TGTGCCAGCAGCCCGAAGCGGTCCTACGAGCAGTACTTC. This gives the protein CASSPKRSYEQYF. The full variable domain, rest sourced from reference TRBV11-2 and TRBJ2-7, is EAGVAQSPRYKIIEKRQSVAFWCNPISGHATLYWYQQILGQGPKLLIQFQNNGVVDDSQLPKDRFSAERLKGVDSTLKIQPAKLEDSAVYLCASSPKRSYEQYFGPGTRLTVT.

This clonotype occurred a few times. V and J are TRBV6-2 or TRBV6-3 and TRBJ2-1; no reliable D call. The CDR3 extends over 13 amino acids. Trimming removed 6 bases from V and 0 bases from J, with 6 bases in between. Germline V gene data show CDR1 as MNHEY and CDR2 as SVGEGT. The CDR3 loop reads CASSPHSYNEQFF. Here the CDR3 DNA reads TGTGCCAGCAGCCCCCACTCCTACAATGAGCAGTTCTTC.

This clonotype was detected only a few times. The chain joins TRBV19 to TRBJ2-5, with 8 bases matching TRBD1. Germline CDR1 LNHDA, CDR2 SQIVND (reference sequence). Trimming at V came to 11 bases and at J to 3 bases, leaving 8 bases not matched to a gene. The CDR3 sequence is 13 residues long. CDR3 protein: CASWAGGEETQYF. The CDR3, as DNA: TGTGCCTCCTGGGCAGGGGGCGAAGAGACCCAGTACTTC. The entire variable domain, with the rest obtained from reference TRBV19 and TRBJ2-5, is as follows: DGGITQSPKYLFRKEGQNVTLSCEQNLNHDAMYWYRQDPGQGLRLIYYSQIVNDFQKGDIAEGYSVSREKKESFPLTVTSAQKNPTAFYLCASWAGGEETQYFGPGTRLLVL.